A selection of T cell receptor beta chains follows, all from one sample in a study of Graves' ophthalmopathy and Graves' hyperthyroidism. TCRdb re-derived calls from the multiplex PCR reads in MiXCR, one entry per CDR3 protein. The sample carries about 400,000 distinct CDR3 sequences, 18% recorded once. Sample: peripheral blood. Source of these receptors: a woman aged 18-35 years with Graves' ophthalmopathy. Both conserved end residues are part of each CDR3. The D gene is left open where the match is weak. Rows give clone size only sometimes, using once, few, many, or a class for an expanded clone.

CDR3aa: CASRSQRGGRNTQYF
CDR3nt: TGTGCCAGCAGATCTCAGCGGGGGGGCAGAAATACGCAGTATTTT
j_gene: TRBJ2-3
d_gene: TRBD2
abundance: many
v_gene: TRBV2

CDR3aa: CATSSPSSNSPLHF
CDR3nt: TGTGCCACCAGCAGCCCGAGCTCGAATTCACCCCTCCACTTT
j_gene: TRBJ1-6
d_gene: .
abundance: many
v_gene: TRBV15

CDR3aa: CASSYSEAIPLYEQYF
CDR3nt: TGTGCCAGCAGTTACTCCGAAGCCATCCCACTCTACGAGCAGTACTTC
j_gene: TRBJ2-7
d_gene: .
abundance: many
v_gene: TRBV6-2/TRBV6-3

CDR3aa: CASSYWDSDSYEQYF
CDR3nt: TGTGCCAGCAGTTACTGGGACTCCGACTCCTACGAGCAGTACTTC
j_gene: TRBJ2-7
d_gene: .
abundance: many
v_gene: TRBV6-5

CDR3aa: CASSLAGFTEAFF
CDR3nt: TGTGCCAGCAGTCTAGCAGGGTTTACTGAAGCTTTCTTT
j_gene: TRBJ1-1
d_gene: .
abundance: many
v_gene: TRBV16

CDR3aa: CASSYGEFGTQYF
CDR3nt: TGTGCCAGCAGTTACGGGGAATTTGGGACCCAGTACTTC
j_gene: TRBJ2-5
d_gene: .
abundance: many
v_gene: TRBV6-5

CDR3aa: CASRRGDTAYEQYF
CDR3nt: TGTGCCAGCAGGAGAGGGGACACAGCCTACGAGCAGTACTTC
j_gene: TRBJ2-7
d_gene: .
abundance: .
v_gene: TRBV7-2

CDR3aa: CSALRRGAETQYF
CDR3nt: TGCAGTGCTCTTCGGAGGGGGGCCGAGACCCAGTACTTC
j_gene: TRBJ2-5
d_gene: .
abundance: many
v_gene: TRBV20-1

CDR3aa: CSVGGLTVNTEAFF
CDR3nt: TGCAGCGTTGGGGGACTTACTGTGAACACTGAAGCTTTCTTT
j_gene: TRBJ1-1
d_gene: .
abundance: many
v_gene: TRBV29-1

CDR3aa: CASTPVVAGELFF
CDR3nt: TGTGCCAGCACCCCTGTGGTTGCCGGGGAGCTGTTTTTT
j_gene: TRBJ2-2
d_gene: .
abundance: many
v_gene: TRBV12-3/TRBV12-4